These 29 T cell receptor beta chains came from one sample sequenced in a study of T-cell reconstitution after alpha-beta-depleted transplantation in children. Unique molecular identifiers featured in how the TCRbeta library was prepared. TCRdb reprocessed the PCR reads via MiXCR and lists one record per CDR3 protein. Here the sample spans 300,000 or so distinct CDR3 sequences, roughly 25% being singletons. Specimen: PBMCs, mostly from graft donor cells, collected 180 days after TCRalphabeta/CD19-depleted stem cell transplant. These TCRs come from a male patient younger than 18 who had a stem cell transplant for acute lymphoblastic leukemia, so the T cells may come from the graft donor.

This clonotype was counted a few times. This chain joins TRBV5-1 and TRBJ2-2; the D gene is possibly TRBD2 (7 bases). V dropped 5 bases and J dropped 2 bases, with 16 bases sitting between them. This CDR3 has 16 amino acids. Germline values: CDR1 SGHRS, CDR2 YFSETQ. The CDR3 sequence is CASRGRGARNTGELFF. In DNA form, the CDR3 reads TGCGCCAGCAGAGGTCGGGGGGCGCGAAACACCGGGGAGCTGTTTTTT.

This clonotype was observed once. A much larger clone lies a single base off, so this may be a read error. V gene TRBV4-1 combines with J gene TRBJ2-3; D gene uncertain. This CDR3 contains 16 residues. Deletions cut 4 bases from V and 5 bases from J, with 19 bases between. Germline V gives CDR1 MGHRA, CDR2 YSYEKL. CDR3 nucleotides: TGCGCCAGCAGCCTCCTTCCGGGCCAGCAAAGAGATACGCAGTATTTT. It is translated as CASSLLPGQQRDTQYF.

The chain is built from TRBV4-2 and TRBJ2-7; 7 bases align to TRBD1. The CDR3 is made up of 14 amino acids. Germline CDR1 is LGHNA and CDR2 is YNFKEQ. Losses at the gene ends were 3 bases for V and 6 bases for J; bases not matched to a gene: 8. This CDR3 is CASSQPDRVSEQYF. The CDR3 region has the DNA TGTGCCAGCAGCCAGCCCGACAGGGTTAGCGAGCAGTACTTC.

The rearrangement uses TRBV20-1 and TRBJ1-6; TRBD1 is a possible D gene (6 bases). This CDR3 comprises 16 residues. Trimming took off 6 bases at V and 13 bases at J, with 28 bases between the two ends. Germline V gene lookup returns CDR1 DFQATT and CDR2 SNEGSKA (reference sequence). CDR3 DNA sequence: TGCAGTGCACTACAGGGAAAGTACCTAGAGTTTAAGCCCCTCCACTTT. Residues: CSALQGKYLEFKPLHF.

This clonotype has ten or more counts. The chain couples TRBV29-1 to TRBJ2-1; D not resolved. The CDR3 is 10 amino acids. The ends were cut back, 6 bases at V and 4 bases at J, with 4 bases in the middle. Looked up from germline, CDR1 is SQVTM and CDR2 is ANQGSEA. The CDR3 loop reads CSVLYNEQFF. In DNA form, the CDR3 reads TGCAGCGTGCTTTACAATGAGCAGTTCTTC.

This clonotype occurred a few times. This chain connects TRBV5-1 to TRBJ1-1, with TRBD1 matching over 8 bases. Germline loops: CDR1 SGHRS, CDR2 YFSETQ. The V and J ends lost 4 bases and 3 bases, in that order; junction bases with no gene match: 11. This CDR3 contains 16 residues. CDR3 sequence reads: CASSPKGDRLDTEAFF. The CDR3 nucleotides read TGCGCCAGCAGCCCCAAAGGGGACAGGTTGGACACTGAAGCTTTCTTT.

The V gene is TRBV12-3 or TRBV12-4, the J gene TRBJ2-1; TRBD2 agrees at 8 bases. Germline trimming cut 4 bases from V and 4 bases from J; bases unmatched to any gene: 6. The CDR3 extends over 15 amino acids. CDR3 coding DNA: TGTGCCAGCAGTTCCCGGACTAGCAAGTACAATGAGCAGTTCTTC. It yields the protein CASSSRTSKYNEQFF.

This clonotype occurred once. This rearrangement joins TRBV20-1 to TRBJ2-7; TRBD2 matches at 9 bases. Germline V CDR1 and CDR2: DFQATT, SNEGSKA (reference sequence). Trimming cost V 1 base and J 2 bases; bases outside gene matches: 3. This CDR3 has 14 residues. For the CDR3, the DNA is TGCAGTGCTAGAGGAAGCGGGAGGACCTACGAGCAGTACTTC. As protein: CSARGSGRTYEQYF.

This clonotype was observed a few times. The chain couples TRBV7-9 to TRBJ2-7; a possible D gene is TRBD2 (5 bases). This CDR3 is 15 amino acids long. From germline, CDR1 is SEHNR and CDR2 FQNEAQ (reference sequence). Trimming took 1 base from V and 1 from J, leaving 11 bases between them. CDR3: CASSLGAEVSYEQYF. CDR3 in DNA: TGTGCCAGCAGCTTAGGCGCGGAGGTTTCCTACGAGCAGTACTTC.

This clonotype was picked up a small number of times. The rearrangement links TRBV6-1 to TRBJ1-1, with D possibly being TRBD1 (5 bases). The CDR3 consists of 16 residues. The germline CDR1 and CDR2 sequences are MNHNS and SASEGT. V was trimmed by 2 bases and J by 0 bases, leaving 13 bases between them. The DNA for the CDR3 is TGTGCCAGCAGTGAAACCCTCGGGACCTTGAACACTGAAGCTTTCTTT. Its protein product is CASSETLGTLNTEAFF.

The CDR3 spells CASIDRRDEQYF. DNA for the CDR3: TGTGCCAGCATCGACAGGCGGGACGAGCAGTACTTC. This chain links TRBV6-5 with TRBJ2-7; tentative D call: TRBD1 (6 bases). CDR1 and CDR2 from the germline V gene are MNHEY and SVGAGI. Trimming cost V 7 bases and J 5 bases, with 12 bases left between them. The CDR3 spans 12 residues.

This clonotype came up once. The rearrangement links TRBV29-1 to TRBJ2-3; a weak D match, TRBD2 (6 bases). CDR1 and CDR2 from the germline V gene are SQVTM and ANQGSEA. The CDR3 is 18 amino acids. Trimming took off 0 bases at V and 0 bases at J, with 19 bases between the two ends. CDR3: CSVEDNSWRAYSTDTQYF. The CDR3 DNA follows: TGCAGCGTTGAAGATAATTCGTGGAGGGCCTATAGCACAGATACGCAGTATTTT.

This clonotype came up a few times. The chain recombines TRBV12-3 or TRBV12-4 with TRBJ2-7, with D possibly being TRBD1 (5 bases). CDR3 length: 11 residues. Trimming took 7 bases from V and 5 from J, leaving 9 bases between them. CDR3: CASKGVNEQYF. CDR3 nucleotide sequence: TGTGCCAGCAAAGGGGTCAACGAGCAGTACTTC.

The genes are TRBV14 and TRBJ1-4, with D hard to call. CDR3 length equals 15 residues. V was cut by 4 bases and J by 4 bases, with 13 bases left in between. CDR1 is SGHDN and CDR2 is FVKESK in the germline V gene. As DNA, the CDR3 is TGTGCCAGCAGCCTTCTTGATGGGAGTAATGAAAAACTGTTTTTT. This encodes CASSLLDGSNEKLFF.

V gene TRBV12-3 or TRBV12-4 combines with J gene TRBJ2-7; D is unresolved. The CDR3 is made up of 14 amino acids. V was clipped by 5 bases and J by 3 bases, with 14 bases between them. This CDR3 is CASSRLSFRYEQYF. The CDR3 region has the DNA TGTGCCAGCAGTCGACTTTCCTTCCGCTACGAGCAGTACTTC.

This clonotype has only a few counts. The chain employs TRBV20-1 and TRBJ1-4; 8 positions agree with TRBD1. The CDR3 extends over 17 amino acids. In germline, CDR1 is DFQATT, CDR2 SNEGSKA (reference sequence). V dropped 2 bases and J dropped 8; count of bases not matched to a gene: 16. The CDR3 nucleotides are TGCAGTGCTAGATCCCCACGAGTCAGGGGGCGAGGGGAAAAACTGTTTTTT. Translating it yields CSARSPRVRGRGEKLFF.

There are a few counts of this clonotype. The rearrangement links TRBV4-1 to TRBJ2-1; TRBD1 matches at 7 bases. Germline trimming cut 3 bases from V and 6 bases from J; bases unmatched to any gene: 2. In germline, CDR1 is MGHRA, CDR2 YSYEKL. The CDR3 runs 13 residues. The CDR3 DNA reads as TGCGCCAGCAGCCACGGGGACAGCAATGAGCAGTTCTTC. Protein sequence: CASSHGDSNEQFF.

The table lists this clonotype with a few counts. The V call is TRBV24-1, the J call TRBJ2-3, with D possibly TRBD1 on 6 matching bases. Trimming shortened V by 3 bases and J by 3 bases, and 9 bases separated the two germline ends. From germline, CDR1 is KGHDR and CDR2 SFDVKD. The CDR3 length is 14 residues. CDR3 region: CATSDRDITDTQYF. In nucleotides, the CDR3 is TGTGCCACCAGTGATAGGGACATAACAGATACGCAGTATTTT.

This chain links TRBV2 with TRBJ2-3; D unresolved. The germline V and J ends were trimmed by 1 base and 10 bases, with 18 bases remaining between them. The CDR3 loop spans 15 amino acids. Germline V gene lookup returns CDR1 SNHLY and CDR2 FYNNEI. The CDR3, as DNA: TGTGCCAGCAGTGAAGTTCGGCACTTCCTTTCCCCGCAGTATTTT. Its translation: CASSEVRHFLSPQYF. Full variable domain (rest looked up from reference TRBV2 and TRBJ2-3): EPEVTQTPSHQVTQMGQEVILRCVPISNHLYFYWYRQILGQKVEFLVSFYNNEISEKSEIFDDQFSVERPDGSNFTLKIRSTKLEDSAMYFCASSEVRHFLSPQYFGPGTRLTVL.

The rearrangement uses TRBV12-3 or TRBV12-4 and TRBJ2-1; 10 positions agree with TRBD2. V gave up 6 bases and J gave up 4 bases; unmatched junction bases: 9. The CDR3 runs to 16 residues. As DNA, the CDR3 is TGTGCCAGCAGCCCCCTGGGTAGCGGGAGGTACAATGAGCAGTTCTTC. It specifies CASSPLGSGRYNEQFF.

This clonotype was detected a few times. V is TRBV20-1 and J is TRBJ2-3; 7 nucleotides align to TRBD2. With 3 bases clipped from V and 3 bases from J, the junction kept 3 bases outside the gene matches. The CDR3 sequence is 13 residues long. The germline V gene encodes CDR1 DFQATT and CDR2 SNEGSKA (reference sequence). CDR3 coding DNA: TGCAGTGCTAGGTGGCGGGAGACAGATACGCAGTATTTT. It translates to CSARWRETDTQYF.

The chain links TRBV9 to TRBJ2-1; possibly TRBD1 or TRBD2 for D (6 bases each). The germline V gene has CDR1 SGDLS and CDR2 YYNGEE. The ends were cut back, 0 bases at V and 4 bases at J, with 11 bases in the middle. The CDR3 extends over 15 amino acids. Here the CDR3 DNA reads TGTGCCAGCAGCGTAGGGGGGGCGCGTTACAATGAGCAGTTCTTC. Its translation: CASSVGGARYNEQFF.

The chain combines TRBV11-1 with TRBJ1-2; no definite D call. The CDR3 has 14 amino acids. Germline-derived CDR1 and CDR2 are SGHAT and FQDESV (reference sequence). The V gene lost 2 bases and the J gene lost 4 bases, with 11 bases spanning the gap. CDR3 DNA: TGTGCCAGCAGCTTAAACGGTAACGGCTATGGCTACACCTTC. As protein: CASSLNGNGYGYTF. The full variable domain, in which reference TRBV11-1 and TRBJ1-2 provide the parts outside the CDR3, is EAEVAQSPRYKITEKSQAVAFWCDPISGHATLYWYRQILGQGPELLVQFQDESVVDDSQLPKDRFSAERLKGVDSTLKIQPAELGDSAMYLCASSLNGNGYGYTFGSGTRLTVV.

The V and J genes are TRBV7-8 and TRBJ2-7, with 8 bases identical to TRBD2. CDR3 length: 16 amino acids. The V segment lost 5 bases and the J segment 3 bases; nucleotides outside the gene matches: 12. Germline V CDR1 and CDR2: SGHVS, FQNEAQ. DNA of the CDR3: TGTGCCAGCAGCCTTCGGATAGCGGGATCCTTCTACGAGCAGTACTTC. Protein product: CASSLRIAGSFYEQYF.

V usage is TRBV7-6 and J usage is TRBJ1-2, with D unclear. The CDR3 runs 14 residues. With 5 bases removed from V and 0 bases from J, the gap between germline ends came to 10 bases. CDR1 and CDR2 (germline): SGHVS, FNYEAQ. The CDR3 bases are TGTGCCAGCAGCGGTTCGGGGTCTAACTATGGCTACACCTTC. Encoded protein: CASSGSGSNYGYTF.

The chain carries TRBV12-3 or TRBV12-4 and TRBJ2-7; the match to TRBD1 covers 7 bases. The CDR3 is made up of 15 amino acids. The V and J ends lost 7 bases and 2 bases, in that order; junction bases with no gene match: 11. CDR3 nucleotide sequence: TGTGCCAGCACCCCAGACAGGGTTCCAACCTACGAGCAGTACTTC. It is translated as CASTPDRVPTYEQYF.

The chain recombines TRBV29-1 with TRBJ2-1, with 11 bases identical to TRBD2. V lost 0 bases and J lost 5; bases outside the gene matches: 3. The germline CDR1 and CDR2 sequences are SQVTM and ANQGSEA. This CDR3 has 15 amino acids. The CDR3 here is CSVEDPTSGNNEQFF. The CDR3 DNA is TGCAGCGTTGAAGATCCGACTAGCGGGAACAATGAGCAGTTCTTC.

V is TRBV24-1 and J is TRBJ1-1; no firm D call. The CDR3 length is 13 residues. CDR1 KGHDR and CDR2 SFDVKD come from the germline V gene. V lost 6 bases, J lost 4 bases, and 11 bases lay in between. As DNA, the CDR3 is TGTGCCACCAGTAGGGAGGGAAGCACTGAAGCTTTCTTT. This translates into CATSREGSTEAFF.

This chain links TRBV4-1 with TRBJ2-7, with 12 bases matching TRBD1. Germline CDR1 is MGHRA and CDR2 is YSYEKL. The CDR3 runs to 16 residues. With V trimmed by 4 bases and J by 4 bases, 8 bases remained unmatched. The CDR3 sequence: CASSRPGTGGEYEQYF. DNA for the CDR3: TGCGCCAGCAGCCGACCGGGGACAGGGGGCGAGTACGAGCAGTACTTC.